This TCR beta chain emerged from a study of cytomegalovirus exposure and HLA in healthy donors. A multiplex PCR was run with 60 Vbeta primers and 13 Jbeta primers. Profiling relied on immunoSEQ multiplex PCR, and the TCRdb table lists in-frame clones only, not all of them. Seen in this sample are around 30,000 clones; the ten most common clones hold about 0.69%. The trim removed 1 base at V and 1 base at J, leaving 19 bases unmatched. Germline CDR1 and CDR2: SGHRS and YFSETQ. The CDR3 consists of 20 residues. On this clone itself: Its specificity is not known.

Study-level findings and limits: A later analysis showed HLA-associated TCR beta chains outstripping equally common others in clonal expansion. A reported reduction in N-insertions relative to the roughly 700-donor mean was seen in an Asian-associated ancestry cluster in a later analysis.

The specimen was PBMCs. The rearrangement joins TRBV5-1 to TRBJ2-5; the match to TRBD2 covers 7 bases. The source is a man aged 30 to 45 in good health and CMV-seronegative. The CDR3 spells CASSLLGPNSGGGLQETQYF. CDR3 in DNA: TGCGCCAGCAGCTTGTTGGGGCCGAATTCGGGCGGGGGACTCCAAGAGACCCAGTACTTC.